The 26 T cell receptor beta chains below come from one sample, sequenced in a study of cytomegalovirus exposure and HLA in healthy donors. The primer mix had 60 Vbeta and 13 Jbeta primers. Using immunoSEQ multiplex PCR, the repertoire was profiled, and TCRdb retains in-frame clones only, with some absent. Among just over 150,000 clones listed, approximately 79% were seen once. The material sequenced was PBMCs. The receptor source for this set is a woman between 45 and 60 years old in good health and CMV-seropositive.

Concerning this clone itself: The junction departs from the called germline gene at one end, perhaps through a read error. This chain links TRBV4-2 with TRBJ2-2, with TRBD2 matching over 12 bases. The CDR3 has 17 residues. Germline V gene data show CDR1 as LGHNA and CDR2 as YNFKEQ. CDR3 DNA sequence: TGTGCCAGCAGCCAACCTAGCGGGGGGGCGAAAACCGGGGAGCTGTTTTTT. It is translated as CASSQPSGGAKTGELFF.

CDR3 sequence (DNA): TGTGCCAGCAGTTTGGGGGGGAGGAGGAACACTGAAGCTTTCTTT. Its translation: CASSLGGRRNTEAFF. The rearrangement links TRBV27 to TRBJ1-1; D perhaps matches TRBD1 (5 bases). The CDR3 length is 15 residues. V was trimmed by 3 bases and J by 1 base, leaving 12 bases between them. Per the germline V gene, CDR1 is MNHEY and CDR2 is SMNVEV (reference sequence).

CDR3 nucleotide sequence: TGTGCCAGCAGGCGAGTGGCCGGGGAGCTGTTTTTT. Translation gives CASRRVAGELFF. The chain joins TRBV27 to TRBJ2-2; D is ambiguous. CDR3 length: 12 amino acids. The germline CDR1 and CDR2 sequences are MNHEY and SMNVEV (reference sequence). Trimming took off 6 bases at V and 6 bases at J, with 8 bases between the two ends.

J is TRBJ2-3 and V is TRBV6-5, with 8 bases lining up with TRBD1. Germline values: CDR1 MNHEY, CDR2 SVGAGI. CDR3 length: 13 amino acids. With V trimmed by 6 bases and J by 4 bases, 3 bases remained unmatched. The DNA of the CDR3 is TGTGCCAGCAGCAAGACAGGGGCAGATACGCAGTATTTT. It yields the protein CASSKTGADTQYF.

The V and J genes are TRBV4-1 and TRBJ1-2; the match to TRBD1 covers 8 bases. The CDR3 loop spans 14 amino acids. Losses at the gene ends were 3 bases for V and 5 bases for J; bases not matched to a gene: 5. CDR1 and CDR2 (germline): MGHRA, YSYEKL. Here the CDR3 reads CASSHTGGRYGYTF. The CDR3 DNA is TGCGCCAGCAGCCATACAGGGGGGAGGTATGGCTACACCTTC.

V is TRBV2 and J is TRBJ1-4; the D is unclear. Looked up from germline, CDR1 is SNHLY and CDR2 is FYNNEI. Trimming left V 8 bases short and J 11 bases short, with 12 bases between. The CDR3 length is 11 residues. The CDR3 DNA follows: TGTGCCAGCCGGGATAGGGCGAAACTGTTTTTT. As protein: CASRDRAKLFF.

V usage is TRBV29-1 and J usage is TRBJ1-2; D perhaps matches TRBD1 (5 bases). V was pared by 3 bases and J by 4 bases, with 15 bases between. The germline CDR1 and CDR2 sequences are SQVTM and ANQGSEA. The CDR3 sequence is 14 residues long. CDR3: CSVDTLDRRYGYTF. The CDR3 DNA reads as TGCAGCGTTGATACTCTCGACAGACGCTATGGCTACACCTTC.

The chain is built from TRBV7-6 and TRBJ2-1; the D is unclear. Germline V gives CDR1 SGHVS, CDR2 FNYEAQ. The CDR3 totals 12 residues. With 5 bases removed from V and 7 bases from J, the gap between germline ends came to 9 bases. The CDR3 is CASSAHSNEQFF. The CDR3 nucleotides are TGTGCCAGCAGCGCCCACTCTAATGAGCAGTTCTTC.

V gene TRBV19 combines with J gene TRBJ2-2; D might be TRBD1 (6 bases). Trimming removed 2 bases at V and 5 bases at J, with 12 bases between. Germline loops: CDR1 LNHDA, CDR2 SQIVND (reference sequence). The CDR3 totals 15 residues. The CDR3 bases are TGTGCCAGTAGTATACGGGCGACAGGTACCGGGGAGCTGTTTTTT. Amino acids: CASSIRATGTGELFF.

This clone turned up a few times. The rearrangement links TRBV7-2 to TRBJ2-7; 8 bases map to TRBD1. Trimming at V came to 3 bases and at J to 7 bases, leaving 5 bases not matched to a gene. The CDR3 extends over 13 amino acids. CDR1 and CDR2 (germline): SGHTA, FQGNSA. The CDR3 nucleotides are TGTGCCAGCAGCTTTCAGGGGGCATATGAGCAGTACTTC. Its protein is CASSFQGAYEQYF.

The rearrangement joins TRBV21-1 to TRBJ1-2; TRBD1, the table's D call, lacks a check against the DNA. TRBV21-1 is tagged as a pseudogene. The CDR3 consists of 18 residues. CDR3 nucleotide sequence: TGTGCCAGCAGCAAAATCCCTTTTCACCGGACAGGGCTCGGTGGCTACACCTTC. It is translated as CASSKIPFHRTGLGGYTF.

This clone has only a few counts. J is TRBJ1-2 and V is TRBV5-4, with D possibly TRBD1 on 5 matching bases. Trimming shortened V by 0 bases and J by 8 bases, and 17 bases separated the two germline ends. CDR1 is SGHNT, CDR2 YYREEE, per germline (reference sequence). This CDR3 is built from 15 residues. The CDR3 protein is CASSLAPGSVEGYTF. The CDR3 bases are TGTGCCAGCAGCTTGGCTCCAGGGTCTGTTGAAGGCTACACCTTC.

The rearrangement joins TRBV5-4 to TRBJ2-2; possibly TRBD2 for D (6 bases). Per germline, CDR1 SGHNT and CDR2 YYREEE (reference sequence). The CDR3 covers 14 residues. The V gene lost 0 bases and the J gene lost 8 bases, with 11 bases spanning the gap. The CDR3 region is CASSLVSRGGELFF. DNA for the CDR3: TGTGCCAGCAGCTTGGTGTCGCGGGGTGGGGAGCTGTTTTTT.

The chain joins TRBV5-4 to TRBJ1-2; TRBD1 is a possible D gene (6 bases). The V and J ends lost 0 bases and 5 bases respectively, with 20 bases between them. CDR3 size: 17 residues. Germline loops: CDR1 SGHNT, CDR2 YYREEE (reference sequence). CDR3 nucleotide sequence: TGTGCCAGCAGCTTGGGGCGAAACGAAGACAGGCTATATGGCTACACCTTC. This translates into CASSLGRNEDRLYGYTF. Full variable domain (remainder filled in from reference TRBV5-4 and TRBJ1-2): ETGVTQSPTHLIKTRGQQVTLRCSSQSGHNTVSWYQQALGQGPQFIFQYYREEENGRGNFPPRFSGLQFPNYSSELNVNALELDDSALYLCASSLGRNEDRLYGYTFGSGTRLTVV.

Written as DNA, the CDR3 is TGTGCCAGCAGCTTGGGTTCTAGCGGGGCGACCGGGGAGCTGTTTTTT. Translated, it gives CASSLGSSGATGELFF. This chain uses TRBV5-4 with TRBJ2-2; 9 bases align to TRBD2. Per germline, CDR1 SGHNT and CDR2 YYREEE (reference sequence). V was clipped by 0 bases and J by 5 bases; unmatched bases: 5. This CDR3 is 16 amino acids long.

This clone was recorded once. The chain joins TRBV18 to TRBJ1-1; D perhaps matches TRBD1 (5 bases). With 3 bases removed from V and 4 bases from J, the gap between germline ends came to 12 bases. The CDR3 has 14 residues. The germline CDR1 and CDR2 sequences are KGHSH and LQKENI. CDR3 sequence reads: CASSPKGAGTEAFF. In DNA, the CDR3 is TGTGCCAGCTCACCGAAAGGGGCTGGCACTGAAGCTTTCTTT.

As DNA, the CDR3 is TGCGCCAGCAGCCAACAGGGGGCGATCCAGCCCCAGCATTTT. Translation gives CASSQQGAIQPQHF. The chain combines TRBV5-1 with TRBJ1-5; 9 bases map to TRBD1. Germline CDR1 SGHRS, CDR2 YFSETQ. V shed 4 bases and J 7 bases; nucleotides not matched to a gene: 6. This CDR3 is 14 amino acids long.

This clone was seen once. CDR3 DNA sequence: TGTGCCAGCAGCGTAGGGAGCGGGGGGGCACATACGCAGTATTTT. It encodes CASSVGSGGAHTQYF. The chain joins TRBV9 to TRBJ2-3; TRBD2 matches 10 bases. The CDR3 spans 15 residues. Germline CDR1 SGDLS, CDR2 YYNGEE. J lost 7 bases, V lost 0 bases, and 5 bases had no gene match.

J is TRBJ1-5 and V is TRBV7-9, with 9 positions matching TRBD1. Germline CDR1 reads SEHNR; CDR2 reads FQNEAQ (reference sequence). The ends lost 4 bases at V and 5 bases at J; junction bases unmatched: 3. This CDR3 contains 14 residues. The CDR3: CASSSGQGDQPQHF. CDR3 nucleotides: TGTGCCAGCAGCTCGGGACAGGGTGATCAGCCCCAGCATTTT.

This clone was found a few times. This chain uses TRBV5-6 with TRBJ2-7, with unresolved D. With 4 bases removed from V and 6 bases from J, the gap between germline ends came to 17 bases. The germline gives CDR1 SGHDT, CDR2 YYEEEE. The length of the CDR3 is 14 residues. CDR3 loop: CASSTGWPLGEQYF. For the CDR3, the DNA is TGTGCCAGCAGCACGGGTTGGCCCCTAGGCGAGCAGTACTTC.

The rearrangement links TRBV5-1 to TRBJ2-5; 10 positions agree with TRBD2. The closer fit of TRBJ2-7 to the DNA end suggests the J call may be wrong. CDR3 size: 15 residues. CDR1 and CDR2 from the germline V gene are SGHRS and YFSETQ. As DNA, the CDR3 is TGCGCCAGCAGCTTGGGGACTAGCGGTCCTCGCGAGCAGTACTTC. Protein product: CASSLGTSGPREQYF.

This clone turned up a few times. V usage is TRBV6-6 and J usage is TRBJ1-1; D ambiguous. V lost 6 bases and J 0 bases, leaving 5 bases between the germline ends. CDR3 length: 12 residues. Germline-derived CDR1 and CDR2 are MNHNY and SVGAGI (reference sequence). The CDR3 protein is CASRGVNTEAFF. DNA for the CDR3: TGTGCCAGCAGGGGAGTGAACACTGAAGCTTTCTTT.

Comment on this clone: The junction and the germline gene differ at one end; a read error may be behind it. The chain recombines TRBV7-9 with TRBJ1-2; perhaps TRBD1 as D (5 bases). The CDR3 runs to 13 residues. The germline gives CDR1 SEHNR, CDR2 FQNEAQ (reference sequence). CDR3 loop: CSSSLGVAYDYTF. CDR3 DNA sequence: TGTTCCAGCAGCTTAGGGGTAGCCTATGACTACACCTTC. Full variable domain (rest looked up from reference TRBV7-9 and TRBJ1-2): DTGVSQNPRHKITKRGQNVTFRCDPISEHNRLYWYRQTLGQGPEFLTYFQNEAQLEKSRLLSDRFSAERPKGSFSTLEIQRTEQGDSAMYLCSSSLGVAYDYTFGSGTRLTVV.

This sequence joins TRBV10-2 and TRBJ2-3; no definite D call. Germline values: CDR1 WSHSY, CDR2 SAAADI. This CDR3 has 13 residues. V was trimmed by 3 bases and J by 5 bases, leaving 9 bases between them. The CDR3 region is CASSDGFGDTQYF. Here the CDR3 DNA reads TGCGCCAGCAGTGACGGGTTCGGAGATACGCAGTATTTT.

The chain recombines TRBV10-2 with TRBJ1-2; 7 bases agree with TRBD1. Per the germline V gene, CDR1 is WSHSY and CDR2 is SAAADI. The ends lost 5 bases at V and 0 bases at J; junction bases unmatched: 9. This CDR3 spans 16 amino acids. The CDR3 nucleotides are TGCGCCAGCAGTCATAATGTCAGGGGGACTAACTATGGCTACACCTTC. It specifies CASSHNVRGTNYGYTF.

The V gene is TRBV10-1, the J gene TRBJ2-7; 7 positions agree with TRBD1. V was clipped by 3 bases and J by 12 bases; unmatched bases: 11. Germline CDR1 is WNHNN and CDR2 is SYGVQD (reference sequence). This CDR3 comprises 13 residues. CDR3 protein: CASSEALEGQRYF. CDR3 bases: TGCGCCAGCAGTGAAGCTTTAGAGGGACAGCGGTACTTC.